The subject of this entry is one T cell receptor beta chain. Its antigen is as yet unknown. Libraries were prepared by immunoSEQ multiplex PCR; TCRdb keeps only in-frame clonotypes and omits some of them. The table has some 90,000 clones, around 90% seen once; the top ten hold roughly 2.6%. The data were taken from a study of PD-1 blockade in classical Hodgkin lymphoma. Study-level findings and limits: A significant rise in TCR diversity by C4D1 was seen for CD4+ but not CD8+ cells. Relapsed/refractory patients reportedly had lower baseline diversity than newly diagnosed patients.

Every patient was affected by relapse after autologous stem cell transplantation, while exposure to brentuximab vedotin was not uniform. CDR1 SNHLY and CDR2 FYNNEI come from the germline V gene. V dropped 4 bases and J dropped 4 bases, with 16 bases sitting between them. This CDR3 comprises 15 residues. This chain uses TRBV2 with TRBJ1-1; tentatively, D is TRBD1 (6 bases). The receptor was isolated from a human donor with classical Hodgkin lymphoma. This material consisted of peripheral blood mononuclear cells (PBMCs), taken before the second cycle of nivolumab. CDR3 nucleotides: TGTGCCAGCAGTGTGATTCAGGGGCTAAGCACTGAAGCTTTCTTT. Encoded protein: CASSVIQGLSTEAFF.